This T cell receptor (beta chain) was found in a study of T cell changes during pregnancy in multiple sclerosis (dated by TCRdb to between 2018 and 2020). Looking at the study overall: The study looked at changes in the T cell repertoire across pregnancy in women with multiple sclerosis.

Sequences MNHEY (CDR1) and SVGAGI (CDR2) are obtained from the germline V gene. Including the terminal cysteine and phenylalanine, the CDR3 comprises 14 residues. The sequence is cut down to CDR3 DNA, 42 bases in frame from base 1. The germline ends are 13 bases apart after V is trimmed by 1 base and J by 7 bases. Receptor amplification or capture employed the immunoSEQ multiplex PCR assay. TCRdb's version of the immuneACCESS table is confined to in-frame rearrangements and falls short of the full clone set. An unresolved V gene accounts for under half of the shortfall where checked; the remainder is of unknown origin. Across this sample there are tens of thousands of clones, with 92% seen only once. The leading ten clones occupy about 2.9% of the sample. As to this clone: What antigen it recognizes has not been identified. Per-base qualities were not stored, and no clone one base away is much larger.

This sequence originates from a female donor in good health, enrolled as a control in a pregnancy study. The sequence links TRBV6-5 to TRBJ1-2, with TRBD1 tentatively as D gene (6 bases match). The sample consisted of peripheral blood, taken in the second trimester of pregnancy. The CDR3 region reads CASSYLQGPGGYTF. The nucleotide sequence reads TGTGCCAGCAGTTACTTACAGGGTCCAGGTGGCTACACCTTC.